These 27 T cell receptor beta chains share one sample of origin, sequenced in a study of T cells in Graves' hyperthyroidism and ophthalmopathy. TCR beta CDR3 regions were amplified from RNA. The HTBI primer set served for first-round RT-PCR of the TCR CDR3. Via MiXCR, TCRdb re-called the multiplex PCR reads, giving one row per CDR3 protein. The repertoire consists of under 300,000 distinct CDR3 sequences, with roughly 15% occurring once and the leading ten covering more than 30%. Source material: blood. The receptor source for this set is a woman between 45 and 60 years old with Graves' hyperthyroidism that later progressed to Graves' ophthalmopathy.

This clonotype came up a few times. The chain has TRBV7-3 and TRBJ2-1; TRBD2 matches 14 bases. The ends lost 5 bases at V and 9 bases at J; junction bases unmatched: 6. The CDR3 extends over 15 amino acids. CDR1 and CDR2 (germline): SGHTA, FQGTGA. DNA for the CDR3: TGTGCCAGCAGCACGGTGGGACTAGCGGGAGCTGAGCAGTTCTTC. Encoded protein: CASSTVGLAGAEQFF.

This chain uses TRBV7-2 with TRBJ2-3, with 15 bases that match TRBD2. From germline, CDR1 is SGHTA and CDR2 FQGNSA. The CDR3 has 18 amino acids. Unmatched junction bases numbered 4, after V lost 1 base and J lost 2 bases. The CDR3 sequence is CASSLGGLAGGPTDTQYF. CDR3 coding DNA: TGTGCCAGCAGCTTAGGGGGACTAGCGGGAGGACCCACAGATACGCAGTATTTT.

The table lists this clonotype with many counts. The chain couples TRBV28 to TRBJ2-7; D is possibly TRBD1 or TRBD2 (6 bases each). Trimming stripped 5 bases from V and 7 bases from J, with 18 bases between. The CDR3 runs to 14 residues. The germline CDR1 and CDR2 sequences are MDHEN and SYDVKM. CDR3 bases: TGTGCCAGCAGTCCCCTCAGGGGACGGGGGGAGCAGTACTTC. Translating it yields CASSPLRGRGEQYF.

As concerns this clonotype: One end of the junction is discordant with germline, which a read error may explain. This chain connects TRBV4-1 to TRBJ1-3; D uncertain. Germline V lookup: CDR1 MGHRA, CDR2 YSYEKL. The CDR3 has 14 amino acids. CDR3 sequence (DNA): TGCGCCAGCAGCCAATTTCCCTCTGGAAGCACCATATATTTT. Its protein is CASSQFPSGSTIYF.

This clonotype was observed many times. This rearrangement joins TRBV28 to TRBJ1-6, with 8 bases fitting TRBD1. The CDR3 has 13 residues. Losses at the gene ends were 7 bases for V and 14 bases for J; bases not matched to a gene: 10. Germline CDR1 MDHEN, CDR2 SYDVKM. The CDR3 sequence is CASTDTGGRSLHF. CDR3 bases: TGTGCCAGCACCGATACAGGGGGTCGGTCCCTCCACTTT.

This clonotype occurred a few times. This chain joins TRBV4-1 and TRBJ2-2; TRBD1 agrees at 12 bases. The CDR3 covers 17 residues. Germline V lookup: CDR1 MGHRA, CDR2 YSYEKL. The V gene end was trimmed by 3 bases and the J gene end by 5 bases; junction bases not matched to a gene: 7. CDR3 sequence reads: CASSHLPGQGATGELFF. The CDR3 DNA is TGCGCCAGCAGCCACCTCCCGGGACAGGGGGCTACCGGGGAGCTGTTTTTT.

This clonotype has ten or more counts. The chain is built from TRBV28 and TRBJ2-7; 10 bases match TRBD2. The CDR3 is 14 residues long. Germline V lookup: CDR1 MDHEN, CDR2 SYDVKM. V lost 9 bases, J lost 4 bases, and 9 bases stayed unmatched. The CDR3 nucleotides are TGTGCCAGTGGGAGCGGGAGGGCCACTTACGAGCAGTACTTC. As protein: CASGSGRATYEQYF.

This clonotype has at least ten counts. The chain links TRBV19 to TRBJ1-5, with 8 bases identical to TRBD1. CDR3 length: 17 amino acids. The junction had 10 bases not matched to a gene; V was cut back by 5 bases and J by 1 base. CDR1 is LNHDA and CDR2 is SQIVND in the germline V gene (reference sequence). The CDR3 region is CASSQDRASWSNQPQHF. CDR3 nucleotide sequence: TGTGCCAGTAGTCAGGACAGGGCGAGTTGGAGCAATCAGCCCCAGCATTTT.

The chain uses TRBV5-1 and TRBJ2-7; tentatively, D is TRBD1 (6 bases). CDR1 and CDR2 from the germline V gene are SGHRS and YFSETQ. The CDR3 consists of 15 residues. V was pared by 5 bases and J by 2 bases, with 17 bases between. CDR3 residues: CASSLYRDITYEQYF. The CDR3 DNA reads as TGCGCCAGCAGTCTTTACAGGGACATCACCTACGAGCAGTACTTC.

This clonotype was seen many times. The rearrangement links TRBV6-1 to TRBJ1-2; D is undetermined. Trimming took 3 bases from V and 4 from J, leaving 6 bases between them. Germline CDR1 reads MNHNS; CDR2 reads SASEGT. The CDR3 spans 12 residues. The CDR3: CASSDSFYGYTF. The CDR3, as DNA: TGTGCCAGCAGTGACAGCTTCTATGGCTACACCTTC.

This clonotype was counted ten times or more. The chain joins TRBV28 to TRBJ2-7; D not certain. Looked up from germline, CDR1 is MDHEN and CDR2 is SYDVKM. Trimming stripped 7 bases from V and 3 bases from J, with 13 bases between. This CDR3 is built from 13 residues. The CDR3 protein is CASISAGLYEQYF. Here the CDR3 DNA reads TGTGCCAGCATTTCGGCCGGTCTCTACGAGCAGTACTTC.

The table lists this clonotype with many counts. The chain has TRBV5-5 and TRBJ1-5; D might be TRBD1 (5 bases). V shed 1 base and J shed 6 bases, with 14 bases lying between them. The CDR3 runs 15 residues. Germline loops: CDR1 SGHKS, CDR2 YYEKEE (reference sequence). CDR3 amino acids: CASSLRVQGPQPQHF. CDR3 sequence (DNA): TGTGCCAGCAGCTTGAGGGTGCAGGGACCTCAGCCCCAGCATTTT.

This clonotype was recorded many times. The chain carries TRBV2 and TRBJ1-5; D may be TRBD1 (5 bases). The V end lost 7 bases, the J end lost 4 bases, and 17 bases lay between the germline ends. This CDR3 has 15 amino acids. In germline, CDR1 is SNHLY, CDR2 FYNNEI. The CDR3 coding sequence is TGTGCCAGCACCCAATGGGGGGGTGGGAATCAGCCCCAGCATTTT. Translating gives CASTQWGGGNQPQHF. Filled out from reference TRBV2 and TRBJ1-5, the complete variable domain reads EPEVTQTPSHQVTQMGQEVILRCVPISNHLYFYWYRQILGQKVEFLVSFYNNEISEKSEIFDDQFSVERPDGSNFTLKIRSTKLEDSAMYFCASTQWGGGNQPQHFGDGTRLSIL.

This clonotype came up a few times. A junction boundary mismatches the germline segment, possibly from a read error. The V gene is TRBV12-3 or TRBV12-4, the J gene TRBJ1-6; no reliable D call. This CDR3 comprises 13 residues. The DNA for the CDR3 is TGTACCAGCAGTCCTGCGTTCGGTTCACCCCTCCACTTT. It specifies CTSSPAFGSPLHF.

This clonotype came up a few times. The CDR3 is CASRGGGYGYTF. The CDR3 DNA reads as TGTGCCAGCAGGGGGGGCGGCTATGGCTACACCTTC. The V call is TRBV6-1, the J call TRBJ1-2, with D perhaps TRBD1 (6 bases). The germline V and J ends were trimmed by 6 bases and 4 bases, with 9 bases remaining between them. Germline V lookup: CDR1 MNHNS, CDR2 SASEGT. CDR3 length equals 12 residues.

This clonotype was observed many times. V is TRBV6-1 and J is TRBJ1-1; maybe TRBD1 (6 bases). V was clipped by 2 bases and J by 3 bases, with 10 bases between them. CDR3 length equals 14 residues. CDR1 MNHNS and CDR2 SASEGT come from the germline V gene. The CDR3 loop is CASSEHQGHTEAFF. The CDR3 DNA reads TGTGCCAGCAGTGAACATCAGGGGCACACTGAAGCTTTCTTT.

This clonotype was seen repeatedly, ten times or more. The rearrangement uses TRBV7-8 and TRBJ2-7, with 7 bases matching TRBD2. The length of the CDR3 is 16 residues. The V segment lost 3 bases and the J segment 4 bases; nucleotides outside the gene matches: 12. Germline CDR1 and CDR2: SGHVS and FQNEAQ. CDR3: CASSFGLFAGDYEQYF. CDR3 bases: TGTGCCAGCAGCTTCGGTCTCTTTGCGGGAGATTACGAGCAGTACTTC.

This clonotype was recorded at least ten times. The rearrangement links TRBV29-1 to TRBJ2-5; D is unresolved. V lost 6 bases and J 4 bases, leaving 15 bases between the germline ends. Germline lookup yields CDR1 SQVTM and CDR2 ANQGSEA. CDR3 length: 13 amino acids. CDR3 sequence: CSVEKAGPETQYF. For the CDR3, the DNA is TGCAGCGTCGAGAAGGCTGGGCCAGAGACCCAGTACTTC.

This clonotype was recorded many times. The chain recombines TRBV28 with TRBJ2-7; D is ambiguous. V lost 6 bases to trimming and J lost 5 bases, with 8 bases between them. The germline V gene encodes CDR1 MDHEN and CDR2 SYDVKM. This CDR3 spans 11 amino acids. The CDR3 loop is CASRSTHEQYF. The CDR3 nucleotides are TGTGCCAGCAGATCAACTCACGAGCAGTACTTC.

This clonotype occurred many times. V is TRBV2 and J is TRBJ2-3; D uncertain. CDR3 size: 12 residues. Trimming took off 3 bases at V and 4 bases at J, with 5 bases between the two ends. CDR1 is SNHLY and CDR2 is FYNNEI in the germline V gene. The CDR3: CASSDSSDTQYF. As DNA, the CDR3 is TGTGCCAGCAGTGACAGCTCAGATACGCAGTATTTT.

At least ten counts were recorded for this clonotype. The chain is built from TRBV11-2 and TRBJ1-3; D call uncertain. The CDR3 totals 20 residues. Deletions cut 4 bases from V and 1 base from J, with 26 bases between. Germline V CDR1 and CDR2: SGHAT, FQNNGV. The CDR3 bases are TGTGCCAGCAGCTCCGTCTCAGCTTGGCAGGCCTTAGGATCTGGAAACACCATATATTTT. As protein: CASSSVSAWQALGSGNTIYF.

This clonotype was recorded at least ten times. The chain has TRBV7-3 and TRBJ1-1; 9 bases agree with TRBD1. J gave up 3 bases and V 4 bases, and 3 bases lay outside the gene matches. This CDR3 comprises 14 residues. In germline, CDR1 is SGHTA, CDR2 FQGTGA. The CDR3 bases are TGTGCCAGCAGCTGGACAGGGGTTTACACTGAAGCTTTCTTT. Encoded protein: CASSWTGVYTEAFF.

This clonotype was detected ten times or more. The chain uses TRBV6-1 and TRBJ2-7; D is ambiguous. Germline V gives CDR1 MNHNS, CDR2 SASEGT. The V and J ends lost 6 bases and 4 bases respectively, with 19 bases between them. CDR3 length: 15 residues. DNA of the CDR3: TGTGCCAGCAGCGCCATGGAACACCAGGTATACGAGCAGTACTTC. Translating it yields CASSAMEHQVYEQYF.

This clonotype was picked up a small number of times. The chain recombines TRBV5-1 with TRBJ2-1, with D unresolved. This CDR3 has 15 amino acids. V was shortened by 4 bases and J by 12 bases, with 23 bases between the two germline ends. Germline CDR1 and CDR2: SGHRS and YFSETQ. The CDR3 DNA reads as TGCGCCAGCAGCCCTCGATTGACTTCTCCAAAAGGGCAGTTCTTC. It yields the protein CASSPRLTSPKGQFF. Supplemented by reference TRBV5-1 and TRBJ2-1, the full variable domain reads KAGVTQTPRYLIKTRGQQVTLSCSPISGHRSVSWYQQTPGQGLQFLFEYFSETQRNKGNFPGRFSGRQFSNSRSEMNVSTLELGDSALYLCASSPRLTSPKGQFFGPGTRLTVL.

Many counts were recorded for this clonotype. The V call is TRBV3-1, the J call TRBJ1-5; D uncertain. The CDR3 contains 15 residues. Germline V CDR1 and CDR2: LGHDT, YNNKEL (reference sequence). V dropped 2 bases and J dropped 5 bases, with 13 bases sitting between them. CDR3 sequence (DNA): TGTGCCAGCAGCCAAATACCGCTCCCCCATCAGCCCCAGCATTTT. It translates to CASSQIPLPHQPQHF.

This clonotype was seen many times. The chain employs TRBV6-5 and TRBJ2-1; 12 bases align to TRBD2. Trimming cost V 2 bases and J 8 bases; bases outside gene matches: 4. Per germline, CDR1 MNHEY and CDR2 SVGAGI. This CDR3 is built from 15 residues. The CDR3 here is CASSYASGRAYEQFF. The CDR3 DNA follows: TGTGCCAGCAGTTACGCTAGCGGGAGGGCCTATGAGCAGTTCTTC.

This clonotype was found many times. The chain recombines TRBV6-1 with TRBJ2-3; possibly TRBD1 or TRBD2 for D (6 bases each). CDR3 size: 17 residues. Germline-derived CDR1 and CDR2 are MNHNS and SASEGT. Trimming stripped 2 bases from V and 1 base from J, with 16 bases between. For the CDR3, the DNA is TGTGCCAGCAGTGAATGGGGGGCGGGACGGGGCACAGATACGCAGTATTTT. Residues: CASSEWGAGRGTDTQYF.